The 24 T cell receptor beta chains in this list originate from one sample, sequenced in a study of blood T cell repertoires in COVID-19. Assay used: immunoSEQ multiplex PCR; TCRdb lists only in-frame clones, some missing. The sample lists around 100,000 clones; roughly 80% were seen once. Material for sequencing was peripheral blood. These receptors all come from a man in his sixties or seventies with acute or convalescent COVID-19.

The J gene is TRBJ2-2, the V gene TRBV4-1, with D hard to call. The length of the CDR3 is 18 residues. With 1 base removed from V and 4 bases from J, the gap between germline ends came to 19 bases. Germline V gives CDR1 MGHRA, CDR2 YSYEKL. The CDR3 reads CASSQAVSRTTSTGELFF. CDR3 in DNA: TGCGCCAGCAGCCAAGCCGTCTCTCGAACTACCTCCACCGGGGAGCTGTTTTTT.

The CDR3 reads CASSFTTGGIEAFF. For the CDR3, the DNA is TGCGCCAGCAGCTTTACGACAGGGGGGATCGAAGCTTTCTTT. The gene calls are TRBV5-1 and TRBJ1-1, with TRBD1 identical over 9 bases. Germline V lookup: CDR1 SGHRS, CDR2 YFSETQ. The CDR3 is 14 amino acids. Trimming cost V 2 bases and J 8 bases; bases outside gene matches: 7.

The chain is built from TRBV6-5 and TRBJ2-7; tentatively, D is TRBD1 (6 bases). V was shortened by 7 bases and J by 3 bases, with 10 bases between the two germline ends. The germline V gene has CDR1 MNHEY and CDR2 SVGAGI. This CDR3 has 12 amino acids. The CDR3 protein is CASKGTHYEQYF. The CDR3 DNA follows: TGTGCCAGCAAAGGGACACACTACGAGCAGTACTTC.

This chain links TRBV28 with TRBJ2-7; 9 nucleotides match TRBD2. This CDR3 has 14 residues. CDR1 is MDHEN, CDR2 SYDVKM, per germline. The V gene end was trimmed by 6 bases and the J gene end by 2 bases; junction bases not matched to a gene: 5. CDR3 protein: CASRSGGPTYEQYF. DNA of the CDR3: TGTGCCAGCAGGAGCGGGGGGCCAACCTACGAGCAGTACTTC.

This clone was seen only a few times. The gene calls are TRBV28 and TRBJ2-7, with 7 bases identical to TRBD1. With 2 bases clipped from V and 4 bases from J, the junction kept 8 bases outside the gene matches. Per the germline V gene, CDR1 is MDHEN and CDR2 is SYDVKM. The CDR3 runs 15 residues. As DNA, the CDR3 is TGTGCCAGCAGTTTAAACAGGGGAAACAGGTACGAGCAGTACTTC. It yields the protein CASSLNRGNRYEQYF.

CDR3 DNA: TGTGCCAGCACCTTCGGGGACTCCTACGAGCAGTACTTC. Translated, it gives CASTFGDSYEQYF. This chain links TRBV11-2 with TRBJ2-7; weak D call: TRBD2 (5 bases). CDR3 length: 13 amino acids. Germline values: CDR1 SGHAT, CDR2 FQNNGV. The V end lost 7 bases, the J end lost 0 bases, and 10 bases lay between the germline ends.

The CDR3 DNA follows: TGTGCCAGCAGCTTATTCAGGGGGCGGGGCACTGAAGCTTTCTTT. This sequence encodes CASSLFRGRGTEAFF. The chain uses TRBV7-8 and TRBJ1-1; TRBD1 matches at 8 bases. The CDR3 has 15 amino acids. V shed 2 bases, J shed 4 bases, and the junction held 6 bases outside the gene matches. The V gene's germline CDR1 is SGHVS and CDR2 FQNEAQ.

The V call is TRBV19, the J call TRBJ2-5, with a weak D call TRBD1 (7 bases). The CDR3 consists of 14 residues. Trimming removed 7 bases at V and 5 bases at J, with 17 bases between. CDR1 and CDR2 from the germline V gene are LNHDA and SQIVND (reference sequence). CDR3 in DNA: TGTGCCAGTATGCGGGACAGTCTCGGGGAGACCCAGTACTTC. Its translation is CASMRDSLGETQYF. Complete variable domain (other parts from reference TRBV19 and TRBJ2-5): DGGITQSPKYLFRKEGQNVTLSCEQNLNHDAMYWYRQDPGQGLRLIYYSQIVNDFQKGDIAEGYSVSREKKESFPLTVTSAQKNPTAFYLCASMRDSLGETQYFGPGTRLLVL.

This rearrangement joins TRBV5-1 to TRBJ2-6; 8 bases fit TRBD1. With V trimmed by 5 bases and J by 1 base, 14 bases remained unmatched. This CDR3 has 19 amino acids. Per germline, CDR1 SGHRS and CDR2 YFSETQ. The CDR3 DNA is TGCGCCAGCAGTTTTCCCCCGGGACAGGCCCAATCTGGGGCCAACGTCCTGACTTTC. It yields the protein CASSFPPGQAQSGANVLTF. Looking up the rest from reference TRBV5-1 and TRBJ2-6 gives the full variable domain: KAGVTQTPRYLIKTRGQQVTLSCSPISGHRSVSWYQQTPGQGLQFLFEYFSETQRNKGNFPGRFSGRQFSNSRSEMNVSTLELGDSALYLCASSFPPGQAQSGANVLTFGAGSRLTVL.

CDR3 nucleotides: TGTGCCAGCTCACCGCGCAGGGCCTTGGAGCCTCATGAAGCTTTCTTT. Its protein product is CASSPRRALEPHEAFF. The chain links TRBV18 to TRBJ1-1, with D perhaps matching TRBD1 (5 bases). Germline CDR1 reads KGHSH; CDR2 reads LQKENI. The length of the CDR3 is 16 residues. The V end was cut by 3 bases, the J end by 7 bases, with 21 bases between.

The chain recombines TRBV6-5 with TRBJ1-5, with 8 positions matching TRBD1. The CDR3 runs to 13 residues. After removal of 7 bases from V and 5 bases from J, the junction contained 4 bases not matched to a gene. CDR1 and CDR2 from the germline V gene are MNHEY and SVGAGI. The CDR3 sequence: CASTQDRDQPQHF. CDR3 bases: TGTGCCAGCACTCAGGACAGGGATCAGCCCCAGCATTTT.

Comments on this clone: The identical CDR3 is also encoded by other nucleotide sequences in the sample. This chain uses TRBV7-9 with TRBJ1-1; D gene ambiguous. The germline V and J ends were trimmed by 3 bases and 0 bases, with 5 bases remaining between them. Per the germline V gene, CDR1 is SEHNR and CDR2 is FQNEAQ (reference sequence). This CDR3 has 13 residues. The CDR3 sequence is CASSFSLNTEAFF. The CDR3 DNA reads as TGTGCCAGCAGCTTCTCTCTGAACACTGAAGCTTTCTTT.

This clone was found a few times. The chain has TRBV28 and TRBJ1-1; TRBD1 matches at 11 bases. Trimming cost V 6 bases and J 2 bases; bases outside gene matches: 11. The germline V gene encodes CDR1 MDHEN and CDR2 SYDVKM. There are 17 residues in the CDR3. CDR3 DNA: TGTGCCAGCAGGAGGGACAGGGGGTCGCTAGGAAACACTGAAGCTTTCTTT. Protein: CASRRDRGSLGNTEAFF.

The CDR3 nucleotides are TGTGCCAGCAGCTCGAATCCGGGACAGGGCCGGCGGAATGAGCAGTTCTTC. Translating it yields CASSSNPGQGRRNEQFF. This sequence joins TRBV28 and TRBJ2-1; 9 positions match TRBD1. Per germline, CDR1 MDHEN and CDR2 SYDVKM. The CDR3 totals 17 residues. V dropped 6 bases and J dropped 7; count of bases not matched to a gene: 16.

The chain recombines TRBV6-5 with TRBJ1-3; 7 bases line up with TRBD1. V lost 0 bases and J lost 3; bases outside the gene matches: 2. This CDR3 region has 15 residues. CDR1 is MNHEY and CDR2 is SVGAGI in the germline V gene. CDR3 sequence: CASSYSTGYGNTIYF. The CDR3 DNA sequence: TGTGCCAGCAGTTACTCGACAGGGTATGGAAACACCATATATTTT.

This clone was recorded only once. This rearrangement joins TRBV5-1 to TRBJ1-1; maybe TRBD1 (5 bases). CDR3 length equals 15 residues. The V end lost 0 bases, the J end lost 0 bases, and 9 bases lay between the germline ends. Looked up from germline, CDR1 is SGHRS and CDR2 is YFSETQ. CDR3 loop: CASSLEGMLNTEAFF. The CDR3 nucleotides are TGCGCCAGCAGCTTGGAGGGGATGCTGAACACTGAAGCTTTCTTT.

The chain uses TRBV28 and TRBJ1-2; no firm D call. This CDR3 contains 13 residues. V shed 6 bases and J shed 2 bases, with 10 bases lying between them. Per the germline V gene, CDR1 is MDHEN and CDR2 is SYDVKM. The CDR3: CASSPTVNYGYTF. DNA of the CDR3: TGTGCCAGCAGCCCTACAGTGAACTATGGCTACACCTTC.

The CDR3 loop is CASSLNAGEGYTF. The CDR3 DNA reads as TGTGCCAGCAGCTTAAACGCAGGGGAAGGCTACACCTTC. V usage is TRBV7-3 and J usage is TRBJ1-2, with D tentatively TRBD1 (6 bases). Germline CDR1 is SGHTA and CDR2 is FQGTGA. V was trimmed by 1 base and J by 8 bases, leaving 11 bases between them. This CDR3 comprises 13 residues.

V and J are TRBV6-5 and TRBJ2-7; TRBD2 aligns across 8 bases. Trimming removed 1 base from V and 6 bases from J; junction bases left unmatched: 11. From germline, CDR1 is MNHEY and CDR2 SVGAGI. This CDR3 is 16 amino acids long. The CDR3 nucleotides read TGTGCCAGCAGTTACTTGGGGGCGGGAGGCCACCTCGAGCAGTACTTC. This translates into CASSYLGAGGHLEQYF.

This chain connects TRBV5-1 to TRBJ1-5; perhaps TRBD1 as D (6 bases). Germline V gene data show CDR1 as SGHRS and CDR2 as YFSETQ. V was cut by 4 bases and J by 4 bases, with 15 bases left in between. The CDR3 is made up of 15 amino acids. The CDR3 here is CASSLGDTGNQPQHF. In DNA, the CDR3 is TGCGCCAGCAGCCTCGGGGACACTGGAAATCAGCCCCAGCATTTT.

The chain has TRBV5-4 and TRBJ1-1, with 10 bases aligning to TRBD1. V was pared by 5 bases and J by 0 bases, with 4 bases of the junction left unmatched. Germline CDR1 and CDR2: SGHNT and YYREEE (reference sequence). This CDR3 is built from 15 residues. The CDR3 sequence: CASRSGTGVNTEAFF. The CDR3, as DNA: TGTGCCAGCAGGTCCGGGACAGGGGTGAACACTGAAGCTTTCTTT. The full variable domain, rest sourced from reference TRBV5-4 and TRBJ1-1, is ETGVTQSPTHLIKTRGQQVTLRCSSQSGHNTVSWYQQALGQGPQFIFQYYREEENGRGNFPPRFSGLQFPNYSSELNVNALELDDSALYLCASRSGTGVNTEAFFGQGTRLTVV.

This sequence joins TRBV5-1 and TRBJ2-5; 8 bases are a match to TRBD2. With 0 bases clipped from V and 2 bases from J, the junction kept 6 bases outside the gene matches. The CDR3 contains 16 residues. Germline assignment: CDR1 SGHRS and CDR2 YFSETQ. Written as DNA, the CDR3 is TGCGCCAGCAGCTTGGGTCCCGGGAGGGGTCAAGAGACCCAGTACTTC. It encodes CASSLGPGRGQETQYF. Variable domain in full (rest from reference TRBV5-1 and TRBJ2-5): KAGVTQTPRYLIKTRGQQVTLSCSPISGHRSVSWYQQTPGQGLQFLFEYFSETQRNKGNFPGRFSGRQFSNSRSEMNVSTLELGDSALYLCASSLGPGRGQETQYFGPGTRLLVL.

The rearrangement links TRBV5-1 to TRBJ1-1; D may be TRBD1 (5 bases). The CDR3 loop spans 13 amino acids. Germline loops: CDR1 SGHRS, CDR2 YFSETQ. V lost 0 bases, J lost 7 bases, and 10 bases lay in between. CDR3 nucleotides: TGCGCCAGCAGCTTGGCCGGGGGGGTTGAAGCTTTCTTT. Translating gives CASSLAGGVEAFF.

A remark on this clone: At the DNA level, this CDR3 is encoded by other sequences in the same sample as well. The chain recombines TRBV30 with TRBJ2-7; tentatively, D is TRBD2 (6 bases). Germline CDR1 is GTSNPN and CDR2 is SVGIG (reference sequence). V was clipped by 2 bases and J by 4 bases, with 12 bases between them. This CDR3 contains 13 residues. In DNA form, the CDR3 reads TGTGCCTGGAGTCGGGGGAATTCTTACGAGCAGTACTTC. Translating it yields CAWSRGNSYEQYF.